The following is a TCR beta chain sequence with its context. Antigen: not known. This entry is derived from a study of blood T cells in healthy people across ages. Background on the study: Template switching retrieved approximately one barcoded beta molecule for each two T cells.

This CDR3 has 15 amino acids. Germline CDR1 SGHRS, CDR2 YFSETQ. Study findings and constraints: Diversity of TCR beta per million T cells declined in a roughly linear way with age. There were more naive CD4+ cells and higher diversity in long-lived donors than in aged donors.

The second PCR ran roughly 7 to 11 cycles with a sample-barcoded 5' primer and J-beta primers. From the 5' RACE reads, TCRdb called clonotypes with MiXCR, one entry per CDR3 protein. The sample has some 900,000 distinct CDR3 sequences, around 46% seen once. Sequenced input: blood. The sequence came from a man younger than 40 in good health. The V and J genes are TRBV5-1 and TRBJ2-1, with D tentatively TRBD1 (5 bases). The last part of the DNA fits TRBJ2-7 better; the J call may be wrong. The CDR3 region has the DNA TGCGCCAGCAGCCTCCAGGGAACATCCTACAATGAGCAGTACTTC. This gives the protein CASSLQGTSYNEQYF.